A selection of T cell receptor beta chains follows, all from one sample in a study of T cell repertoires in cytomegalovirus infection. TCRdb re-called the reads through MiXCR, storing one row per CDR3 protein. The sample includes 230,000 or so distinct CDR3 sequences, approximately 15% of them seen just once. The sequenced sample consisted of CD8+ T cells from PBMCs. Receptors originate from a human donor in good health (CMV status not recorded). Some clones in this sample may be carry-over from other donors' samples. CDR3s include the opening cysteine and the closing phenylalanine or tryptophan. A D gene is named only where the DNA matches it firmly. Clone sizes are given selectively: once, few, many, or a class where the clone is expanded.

CDR3: CASSRASYNEQFF; DNA: TGTGCCAGCAGCCGGGCTTCCTACAATGAGCAGTTCTTC; size: many; D: .; V: TRBV7-2; J: TRBJ2-1
CDR3: CASSLGTGIGETQYF; DNA: TGTGCCAGCAGCTTAGGAACAGGGATCGGAGAGACCCAGTACTTC; size: many; D: .; V: TRBV7-8; J: TRBJ2-5
CDR3: CASSPWGLVRDTQYF; DNA: TGTGCCAGCAGTCCCTGGGGACTAGTGCGGGATACGCAGTATTTT; size: many; D: TRBD2; V: TRBV12-3/TRBV12-4; J: TRBJ2-3
CDR3: CASSVKTGYTGELFF; DNA: TGTGCCAGCAGCGTTAAGACAGGGTACACCGGGGAGCTGTTTTTT; size: .; D: TRBD1; V: TRBV28; J: TRBJ2-2
CDR3: CASSLLVGDRVGNQPQHF; DNA: TGTGCCAGCAGCTTGCTTGTTGGGGACAGGGTCGGCAATCAGCCCCAGCATTTT; size: few; D: TRBD1; V: TRBV7-8; J: TRBJ1-5
CDR3: CASSEVQGVNQPQHF; DNA: TGTGCCAGCAGTGAGGTACAGGGGGTCAATCAGCCCCAGCATTTT; size: few; D: TRBD1; V: TRBV6-1; J: TRBJ1-5
CDR3: CASSPQGATNEKLFF; DNA: TGTGCCAGCAGCCCTCAGGGGGCGACTAATGAAAAACTGTTTTTT; size: once; D: TRBD1; V: TRBV6-1; J: TRBJ1-4
CDR3: CASSHEGATEAFF; DNA: TGCGCCAGCAGCCATGAGGGGGCCACTGAAGCTTTCTTT; size: .; D: TRBD1; V: TRBV4-3; J: TRBJ1-1
CDR3: CASSYGQGSWGNEQFF; DNA: TGTGCCAGCAGTTACGGACAGGGTTCCTGGGGCAATGAGCAGTTCTTC; size: many; D: TRBD1; V: TRBV6-5; J: TRBJ2-1
CDR3: CASSITTAQNSPLHF; DNA: TGTGCCAGTAGTATCACGACAGCCCAGAATTCACCCCTCCACTTT; size: .; D: .; V: TRBV19; J: TRBJ1-6
CDR3: CASNPPWGAGGGELFF; DNA: TGTGCCAGTAACCCACCGTGGGGGGCGGGCGGCGGGGAGCTGTTTTTT; size: .; D: .; V: TRBV19; J: TRBJ2-2
CDR3: CASSPRQGETQYF; DNA: TGTGCCAGCAGCCCCCGACAGGGAGAGACCCAGTACTTC; size: many; D: TRBD1; V: TRBV7-9; J: TRBJ2-5
CDR3: CSAIHPPRTGDNSPLHF; DNA: TGCAGTGCTATCCATCCCCCAAGGACAGGGGATAATTCACCCCTCCACTTT; size: .; D: TRBD1; V: TRBV20-1; J: TRBJ1-6
CDR3: CSARPSGGAYEQYF; DNA: TGCAGTGCTAGACCTAGCGGGGGGGCCTACGAGCAGTACTTC; size: .; D: TRBD2; V: TRBV20-1; J: TRBJ2-7
CDR3: CASTGLAGGTYNEQFF; DNA: TGTGCCAGCACCGGACTAGCGGGGGGCACTTACAATGAGCAGTTCTTC; size: .; D: TRBD2; V: TRBV6-2/TRBV6-3; J: TRBJ2-1
CDR3: CASSSPTGGSNEKLFF; DNA: TGCGCCAGCAGCTCGCCGACAGGGGGGTCTAATGAAAAACTGTTTTTT; size: few; D: TRBD1; V: TRBV5-1; J: TRBJ1-4
CDR3: CASSLVGQLTYEQYF; DNA: TGTGCCAGCAGCCTCGTGGGACAGTTGACCTACGAGCAGTACTTC; size: .; D: TRBD1; V: TRBV5-6; J: TRBJ2-7
CDR3: CASSLSIGGHEQYF; DNA: TGTGCCAGCAGTTTATCGATCGGGGGCCACGAGCAGTACTTC; size: .; D: .; V: TRBV27; J: TRBJ2-7
CDR3: CASSLKGDEQYF; DNA: TGCGCCAGCAGCTTGAAGGGGGACGAGCAGTACTTC; size: few; D: .; V: TRBV5-1; J: TRBJ2-7
CDR3: CASGFNAGQRGYEQYF; DNA: TGTGCTAGTGGTTTTAACGCGGGACAAAGAGGGTACGAGCAGTACTTC; size: .; D: .; V: TRBV12-5; J: TRBJ2-7
CDR3: CASSPSQTPEAFF; DNA: TGTGCCAGCAGCCCATCCCAAACCCCTGAAGCTTTCTTT; size: few; D: .; V: TRBV9; J: TRBJ1-1
CDR3: CASSFIIRLAGGNEQFF; DNA: TGTGCCAGCAGCTTTATCATCAGACTAGCCGGGGGCAATGAGCAGTTCTTC; size: many; D: TRBD2; V: TRBV7-3; J: TRBJ2-1
CDR3: CASSLYPPSDTYNEQFF; DNA: TGTGCCAGCAGCTTATATCCGCCTAGTGACACCTACAATGAGCAGTTCTTC; size: many; D: .; V: TRBV7-2; J: TRBJ2-1
CDR3: CASSFMNGGFQETQYF; DNA: TGTGCCAGCAGCTTCATGAATGGGGGATTCCAAGAGACCCAGTACTTC; size: many; D: .; V: TRBV7-9; J: TRBJ2-5
CDR3: CASGTVVQETQYF; DNA: TGTGCCAGCGGCACAGTCGTCCAAGAGACCCAGTACTTC; size: many; D: .; V: TRBV7-2; J: TRBJ2-5
CDR3: CASSPGVASYNEQFF; DNA: TGTGCCAGCAGCCCTGGGGTAGCTTCCTACAATGAGCAGTTCTTC; size: .; D: .; V: TRBV5-6; J: TRBJ2-1
CDR3: CATSDGGSSSYNEQFF; DNA: TGTGCCACCAGTGATGGGGGGTCAAGCTCCTACAATGAGCAGTTCTTC; size: few; D: .; V: TRBV24-1; J: TRBJ2-1
CDR3: CASTSERGGYNEQFF; DNA: TGCGCCAGCACCTCCGAGCGGGGGGGATACAATGAGCAGTTCTTC; size: .; D: TRBD2; V: TRBV4-1; J: TRBJ2-1
CDR3: CASSSKRDRLTGELFF; DNA: TGTGCCAGCAGTTCAAAAAGGGACAGACTCACCGGGGAGCTGTTTTTT; size: .; D: TRBD1; V: TRBV28; J: TRBJ2-2
CDR3: CASSHRGSRRNEQFF; DNA: TGTGCCAGCAGCCATCGAGGGAGTAGAAGAAATGAGCAGTTCTTC; size: .; D: .; V: TRBV14; J: TRBJ2-1
CDR3: CASSPTSGEYHYEQYF; DNA: TGTGCCAGCAGTCCGACATCAGGGGAGTACCACTACGAGCAGTACTTC; size: .; D: .; V: TRBV27; J: TRBJ2-7
CDR3: CASSSRGGAIDTDTQYF; DNA: TGTGCCAGCAGCTCCCGTGGAGGGGCTATAGACACAGATACGCAGTATTTT; size: many; D: .; V: TRBV7-2; J: TRBJ2-3